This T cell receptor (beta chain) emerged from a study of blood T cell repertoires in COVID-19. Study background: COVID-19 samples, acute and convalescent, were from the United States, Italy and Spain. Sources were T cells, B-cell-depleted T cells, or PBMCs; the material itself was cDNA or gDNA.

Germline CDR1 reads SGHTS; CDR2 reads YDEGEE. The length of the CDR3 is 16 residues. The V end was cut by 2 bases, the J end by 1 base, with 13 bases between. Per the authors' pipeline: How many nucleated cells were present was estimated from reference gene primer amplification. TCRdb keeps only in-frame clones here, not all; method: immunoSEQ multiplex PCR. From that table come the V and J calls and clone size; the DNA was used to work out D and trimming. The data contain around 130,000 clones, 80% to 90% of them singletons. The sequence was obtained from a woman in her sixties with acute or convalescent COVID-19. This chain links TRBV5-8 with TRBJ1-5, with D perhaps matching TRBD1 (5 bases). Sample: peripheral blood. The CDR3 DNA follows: TGTGCCAGCAGCTTAGGGGTAGGGGTAAGCAATCAGCCCCAGCATTTT. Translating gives CASSLGVGVSNQPQHF.